The T cell receptor beta chain under discussion was sequenced for a study of early T cells in non-severe SARS-CoV-2 infection. Background on the study: The chains were unpaired, and the sequenced material was bulk RNA from unsorted whole blood. Study findings and constraints: Reliance on VDJdb matching favored anti-spike CD8 responses; private and CD4 specificities were missed.

Details on this clonotype: What it binds is not known.

cDNA molecules, individually, were tagged with unique molecular identifiers. TCRdb itself ran the 5' RACE reads through MiXCR, one entry per CDR3 protein. The sample lists more than 55,000 distinct CDR3 sequences; under 15% were seen once. V was trimmed by 6 bases and J by 7 bases, leaving 16 bases between them. CDR3 length: 13 amino acids. CDR1 DFQATT and CDR2 SNEGSKA come from the germline V gene (reference sequence). The rearrangement links TRBV20-1 to TRBJ2-1; D unclear. The clonotype comes from an adult who was a healthcare worker with PCR-confirmed SARS-CoV-2 infection or an uninfected control (not recorded which). The sample consisted of whole blood. The CDR3 sequence is CSAHSSRGNEQFF. The DNA for the CDR3 is TGCAGTGCCCATAGTTCCAGAGGTAATGAGCAGTTCTTC.